These 13 T cell receptor beta chains were all obtained from the same sample, sequenced in a study of Ad26.COV2.S vaccination and SARS-CoV-2 variants. The method was immunoSEQ multiplex PCR; TCRdb's version includes in-frame clones alone and lacks a portion of them. The sample lists some 350,000 clones, about 90% occurring once. Source: peripheral blood, taken after recovery from COVID-19. All receptors derive from a human donor who had recovered from COVID-19.

This clone was detected only a few times. The chain has TRBV19 and TRBJ2-7; the match to TRBD1 covers 9 bases. Germline V gives CDR1 LNHDA, CDR2 SQIVND (reference sequence). V lost 4 bases to trimming and J lost 3 bases; unmatched junction nucleotides: 1. The CDR3 runs to 13 residues. DNA of the CDR3: TGTGCCAGTAGTAGGACAGGGGACTACGAGCAGTACTTC. This sequence encodes CASSRTGDYEQYF.

This chain links TRBV9 with TRBJ2-7, with 9 bases fitting TRBD2. There are 17 residues in the CDR3. The V segment lost 0 bases and the J segment 1 base; nucleotides outside the gene matches: 8. Germline V lookup: CDR1 SGDLS, CDR2 YYNGEE. CDR3: CASSVAGGGGGSYEQYF. The CDR3 nucleotides are TGTGCCAGCAGCGTAGCCGGGGGCGGGGGGGGATCCTACGAGCAGTACTTC.

The CDR3 region has the DNA TGTGCCAGCAGTTTATATCCGGGAAGGTCCTACAATGAGCAGTTCTTC. Translated, it gives CASSLYPGRSYNEQFF. The rearrangement links TRBV27 to TRBJ2-1; D possibly corresponds to TRBD2 (5 bases). The CDR3 contains 16 residues. From germline, CDR1 is MNHEY and CDR2 SMNVEV (reference sequence). V dropped 1 base and J dropped 1 base, with 11 bases sitting between them.

As regards this clone: Other DNA sequences in this sample translate to the same CDR3. V and J are TRBV27 and TRBJ2-2; D is possibly TRBD1 (6 bases). Germline V gives CDR1 MNHEY, CDR2 SMNVEV (reference sequence). The CDR3 is 13 amino acids. The V and J ends lost 3 bases and 6 bases respectively, with 8 bases between them. As DNA, the CDR3 is TGTGCCAGCAGTTTGTCAGGGGCCGGGGAGCTGTTTTTT. Translation gives CASSLSGAGELFF.

The chain combines TRBV6-6 with TRBJ2-1; D could derive from TRBD1 or TRBD2 (6 bases each). This CDR3 has 15 residues. Germline V gene lookup returns CDR1 MNHNY and CDR2 SVGAGI (reference sequence). The V end lost 8 bases, the J end lost 0 bases, and 14 bases lay between the germline ends. The CDR3 spells CASALGGLSYNEQFF. CDR3 bases: TGTGCCAGCGCCTTAGGGGGGCTCTCCTACAATGAGCAGTTCTTC.

The rearrangement joins TRBV2 to TRBJ1-1; a weak D match, TRBD1 (5 bases). The CDR3 consists of 14 residues. Per the germline V gene, CDR1 is SNHLY and CDR2 is FYNNEI. V was trimmed by 7 bases and J by 3 bases, leaving 15 bases between them. CDR3 coding DNA: TGTGCCAGCATGTCACAGGATGGGTACACTGAAGCTTTCTTT. As protein: CASMSQDGYTEAFF.

The sample holds one count of this clone. V and J are TRBV7-2 and TRBJ1-1; tentative D call: TRBD1 (5 bases). The V gene's germline CDR1 is SGHTA and CDR2 FQGNSA. The CDR3 is 13 residues long. V was trimmed by 4 bases and J by 7 bases, leaving 13 bases between them. The CDR3 sequence: CASSSLWDVEAFF. In DNA, the CDR3 is TGTGCCAGCAGCTCTCTCTGGGACGTTGAAGCTTTCTTT. Complete variable domain (other parts from reference TRBV7-2 and TRBJ1-1): GAGVSQSPSNKVTEKGKDVELRCDPISGHTALYWYRQSLGQGLEFLIYFQGNSAPDKSGLPSDRFSAERTGGSVSTLTIQRTQQEDSAVYLCASSSLWDVEAFFGQGTRLTVV.

The V and J genes are TRBV5-1 and TRBJ1-1; 8 bases agree with TRBD1. Trimming cost V 2 bases and J 5 bases; bases outside gene matches: 5. From germline, CDR1 is SGHRS and CDR2 YFSETQ. The CDR3 runs to 14 residues. DNA for the CDR3: TGCGCCAGCAGCTTAGGACAGGGAGTGACTGAAGCTTTCTTT. Its translation is CASSLGQGVTEAFF.

The V and J genes are TRBV19 and TRBJ1-3; TRBD1 is a possible D gene (5 bases). This CDR3 has 15 residues. The V gene lost 8 bases and the J gene lost 0 bases, with 14 bases spanning the gap. Germline V CDR1 and CDR2: LNHDA, SQIVND (reference sequence). CDR3 in amino acids: CASGARDDSGNTIYF. The CDR3 DNA reads as TGTGCCAGTGGAGCACGGGACGACTCTGGAAACACCATATATTTT.

The chain is built from TRBV9 and TRBJ2-5; the D is unclear. The CDR3 has 15 residues. Germline loops: CDR1 SGDLS, CDR2 YYNGEE. V was clipped by 2 bases and J by 4 bases, with 15 bases between them. CDR3 nucleotide sequence: TGTGCCAGCAGCGTGTCGATGGGGTCAGGAGAGACCCAGTACTTC. Residues: CASSVSMGSGETQYF.

This clone was seen a few times. J is TRBJ2-1 and V is TRBV10-1; 12 nucleotides align to TRBD1. This CDR3 comprises 16 residues. Germline V gene sequence: CDR1 WNHNN, CDR2 SYGVQD (reference sequence). V was clipped by 0 bases and J by 13 bases; unmatched bases: 10. The CDR3 loop is CASSESLVGTGGVQFF. The DNA of the CDR3 is TGCGCCAGCAGTGAGTCCCTGGTCGGGACAGGGGGCGTCCAGTTCTTC.

This clone was detected only a few times. The sample contains more than one DNA sequence encoding this CDR3. The chain combines TRBV6-5 with TRBJ1-1; D is uncertain. The V end lost 6 bases, the J end lost 1 base, and 3 bases lay between the germline ends. This CDR3 spans 11 amino acids. Germline V gene data show CDR1 as MNHEY and CDR2 as SVGAGI. The CDR3 protein is CASRRNTEAFF. DNA of the CDR3: TGTGCCAGCAGGCGGAACACTGAAGCTTTCTTT.

This sequence joins TRBV23-1 and TRBJ2-1; 9 bases are shared with TRBD1. TRBV23-1 is designated an ORF whose function remains uncertain. Losses at the gene ends were 5 bases for V and 1 base for J; bases not matched to a gene: 6. The CDR3 totals 16 residues. The CDR3 loop reads CASSKKGQGSYNEQFF. The DNA for the CDR3 is TGCGCCAGCAGTAAGAAGGGACAGGGTTCCTACAATGAGCAGTTCTTC.